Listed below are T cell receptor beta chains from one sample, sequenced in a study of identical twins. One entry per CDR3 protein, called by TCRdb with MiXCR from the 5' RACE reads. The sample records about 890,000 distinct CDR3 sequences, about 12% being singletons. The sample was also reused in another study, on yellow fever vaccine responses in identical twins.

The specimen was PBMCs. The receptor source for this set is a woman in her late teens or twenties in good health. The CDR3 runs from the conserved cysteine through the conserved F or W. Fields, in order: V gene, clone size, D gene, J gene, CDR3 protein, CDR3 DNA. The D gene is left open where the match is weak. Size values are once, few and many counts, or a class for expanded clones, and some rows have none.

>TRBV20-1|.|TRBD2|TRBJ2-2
CREAGWASGRGELFF
TGCAGGGAGGCTGGTTGGGCTAGCGGTCGTGGGGAGCTGTTTTTT
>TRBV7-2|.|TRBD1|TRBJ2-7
CASSFTGGFYEQYF
TGTGCCAGCAGCTTCACAGGGGGTTTCTACGAGCAGTACTTC
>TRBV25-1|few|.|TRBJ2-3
CASRRWTATCTDTQYF
TGTGCCAGCAGGCGATGGACGGCGACATGCACAGATACGCAGTATTTT
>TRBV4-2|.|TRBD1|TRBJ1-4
CASSRGREKLFF
TGTGCCAGCAGCAGGGGGCGGGAAAAACTGTTTTTT
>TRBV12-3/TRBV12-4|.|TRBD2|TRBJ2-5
CASTFRLAGLQETQYF
TGTGCCAGCACTTTTCGACTAGCGGGGCTCCAAGAGACCCAGTACTTC
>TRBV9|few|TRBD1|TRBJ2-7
CASSAYSLGRGQSYEQYF
TGTGCCAGCAGCGCATACTCTCTCGGCAGGGGGCAGTCCTACGAGCAGTACTTC
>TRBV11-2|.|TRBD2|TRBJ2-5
CASSSLAGVGQETQYF
TGTGCCAGCAGCTCCCTAGCGGGAGTTGGCCAAGAGACCCAGTACTTC
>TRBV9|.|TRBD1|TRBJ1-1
CASSVEGQGVEAFF
TGTGCCAGCAGCGTAGAGGGACAGGGTGTGGAAGCTTTCTTT
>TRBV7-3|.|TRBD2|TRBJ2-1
CASSLWASGSNEQFF
TGTGCCAGCAGCTTATGGGCTAGCGGGAGCAATGAGCAGTTCTTC
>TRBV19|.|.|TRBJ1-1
CASSMNPRVTEAFF
TGTGCCAGTAGTATGAACCCCCGGGTCACTGAAGCTTTCTTT
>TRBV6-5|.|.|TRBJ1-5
CASSTPSGPQHF
TGTGCCAGCAGCACGCCCAGTGGGCCCCAGCATTTT
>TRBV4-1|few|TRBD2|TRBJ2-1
CASSSGGLAYNEQFF
TGCGCCAGCAGCAGTGGGGGACTAGCTTACAATGAGCAGTTCTTC
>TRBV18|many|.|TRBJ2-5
CASSVQETQYF
TGTGCCAGCAGCGTCCAAGAGACCCAGTACTTC
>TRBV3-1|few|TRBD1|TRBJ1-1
CASSHATGRNTEAFF
TGTGCCAGCAGCCATGCGACAGGGCGGAACACTGAAGCTTTCTTT
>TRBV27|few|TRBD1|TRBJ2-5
CASSNGQADDQYF
TGTGCCAGCAGTAACGGACAGGCCGACGACCAGTACTTC
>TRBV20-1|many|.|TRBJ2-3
CSALGTDTQYF
TGCAGTGCCCTAGGTACAGATACGCAGTATTTT
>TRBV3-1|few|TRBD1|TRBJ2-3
CASSQARTGGTDTQYF
TGTGCCAGCAGCCAAGCTAGGACAGGGGGCACAGATACGCAGTATTTT
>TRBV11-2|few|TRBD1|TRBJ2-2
CASSLDPDRGHPNTGELFF
TGTGCCAGCAGCTTAGATCCGGACAGGGGGCACCCGAACACCGGGGAGCTGTTTTTT
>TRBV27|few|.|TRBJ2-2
CASSLQGVPGTGELFF
TGTGCCAGCAGTTTACAGGGCGTCCCGGGCACCGGGGAGCTGTTTTTT
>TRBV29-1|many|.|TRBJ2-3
CSVDHTDTQYF
TGCAGCGTTGATCACACAGATACGCAGTATTTT
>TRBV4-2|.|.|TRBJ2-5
CASSQDQGWGETQYF
TGTGCCAGCAGCCAAGATCAGGGTTGGGGAGAGACCCAGTACTTC
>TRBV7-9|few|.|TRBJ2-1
CASSFPGSDSYNEQFF
TGTGCCAGCAGCTTTCCTGGGTCGGATTCCTACAATGAGCAGTTCTTC
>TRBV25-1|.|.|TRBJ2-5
CASSEWGQETQYF
TGTGCCAGCAGTGAATGGGGCCAAGAGACCCAGTACTTC
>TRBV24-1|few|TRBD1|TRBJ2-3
CATSTAGTGRTDTQYF
TGTGCCACCAGTACCGCCGGGACAGGGAGAACAGATACGCAGTATTTT
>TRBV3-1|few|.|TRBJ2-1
CASSQVPTRLNEQFF
TGTGCCAGCAGCCAAGTACCCACTAGATTGAATGAGCAGTTCTTC
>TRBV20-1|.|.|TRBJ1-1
CSAVSTAEAFF
TGCAGTGCTGTTTCGACAGCTGAAGCTTTCTTT
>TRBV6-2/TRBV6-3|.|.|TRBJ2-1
CASSQGPGVGYNEQFF
TGTGCCAGCAGCCAAGGCCCGGGAGTGGGCTACAATGAGCAGTTCTTC
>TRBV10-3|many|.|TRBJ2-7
CAIRGKDSYSSYEQYF
TGTGCCATCAGGGGAAAGGACAGCTATAGCTCCTACGAGCAGTACTTC
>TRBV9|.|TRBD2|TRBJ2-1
CASSVQSRGRADNEQFF
TGTGCCAGCAGCGTCCAGTCTCGCGGGAGGGCCGACAATGAGCAGTTCTTC
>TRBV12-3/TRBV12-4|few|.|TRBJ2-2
CASSMPPWDNTGELFF
TGTGCCAGCAGTATGCCTCCTTGGGATAACACCGGGGAGCTGTTTTTT
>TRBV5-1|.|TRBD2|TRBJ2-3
CASSLLSGGGTDTQYF
TGCGCCAGCAGCTTGTTAAGCGGGGGCGGCACAGATACGCAGTATTTT
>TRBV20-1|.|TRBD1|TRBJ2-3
CSARVTGPQPDTQYF
TGCAGTGCTAGGGTGACAGGGCCACAGCCGGATACGCAGTATTTT
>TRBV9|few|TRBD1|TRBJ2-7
CASSSRTGGSDEQYF
TGTGCCAGCAGCTCGCGGACAGGGGGGAGCGACGAGCAGTACTTC
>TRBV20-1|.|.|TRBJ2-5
CSASGGKETQYF
TGCAGTGCTAGTGGGGGCAAAGAGACCCAGTACTTC
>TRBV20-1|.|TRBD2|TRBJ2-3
CSAKGGDSTDTQYF
TGCAGTGCTAAGGGAGGGGATAGCACAGATACGCAGTATTTT
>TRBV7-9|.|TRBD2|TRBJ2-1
CASSLPPGLAGDAEQFF
TGTGCCAGCAGCCTCCCCCCGGGACTAGCCGGAGACGCTGAGCAGTTCTTC
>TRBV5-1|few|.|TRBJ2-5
CASSFTGAEETQYF
TGCGCCAGCAGCTTTACGGGGGCCGAAGAGACCCAGTACTTC
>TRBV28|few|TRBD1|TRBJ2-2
CASSPGTGVEYAGELFF
TGTGCCAGCAGTCCAGGGACAGGGGTGGAGTATGCCGGGGAGCTGTTTTTT
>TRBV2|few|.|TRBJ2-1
CASSESSFGEQFF
TGTGCCAGCAGTGAGTCTAGTTTTGGTGAGCAGTTCTTC
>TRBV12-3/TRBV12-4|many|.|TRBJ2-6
CASSFGRGANVLTF
TGTGCCAGCAGTTTCGGTAGGGGGGCCAACGTCCTGACTTTC
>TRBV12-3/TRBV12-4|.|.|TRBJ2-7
CASSQEGSFSYEQYF
TGTGCCAGCAGTCAAGAGGGGAGTTTCTCCTACGAGCAGTACTTC
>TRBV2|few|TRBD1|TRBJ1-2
CASSAGGSYGYTF
TGTGCCAGCAGTGCAGGGGGCTCCTATGGCTACACCTTC
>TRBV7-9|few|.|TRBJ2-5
CASSLEAPQETQYF
TGTGCCAGCAGTCTAGAGGCCCCTCAAGAGACCCAGTACTTC
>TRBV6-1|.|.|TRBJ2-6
CASGRTDSSGANVLTF
TGTGCCAGCGGCCGGACAGATTCCTCTGGGGCCAACGTCCTGACTTTC
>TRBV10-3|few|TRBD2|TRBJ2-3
CAASGAPSTDTQYF
TGTGCCGCCAGCGGGGCCCCTAGCACAGATACGCAGTATTTT
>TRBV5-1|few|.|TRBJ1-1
CASSDWGNTEAFF
TGCGCCAGCAGCGACTGGGGGAACACTGAAGCTTTCTTT
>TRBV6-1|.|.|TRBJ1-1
CASSPRGVGGTEAFF
TGTGCCAGCAGCCCGAGGGGGGTAGGGGGCACTGAAGCTTTCTTT
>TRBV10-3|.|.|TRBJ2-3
CAISVGDTYTDTQYF
TGTGCCATCAGTGTAGGGGACACTTACACAGATACGCAGTATTTT
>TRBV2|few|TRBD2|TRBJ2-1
CASIPGAGTSGWSSYNEQFF
TGTGCCAGCATTCCAGGGGCCGGGACTAGCGGTTGGAGCTCCTACAATGAGCAGTTCTTC
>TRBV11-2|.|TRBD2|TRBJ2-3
CASSLVVSLAGAWGRTDTQYF
TGTGCCAGCAGCTTAGTTGTCTCACTAGCGGGGGCCTGGGGTCGCACAGATACGCAGTATTTT
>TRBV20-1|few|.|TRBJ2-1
CSARDQNKGYNEQFF
TGCAGTGCTAGAGATCAGAATAAGGGCTACAATGAGCAGTTCTTC
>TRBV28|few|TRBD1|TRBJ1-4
CASRSPGQGYSGKLFF
TGTGCCAGCCGTTCCCCGGGACAGGGATATTCCGGGAAACTGTTTTTT
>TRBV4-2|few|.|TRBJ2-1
CASSQVLRGGDEQFF
TGTGCCAGCAGCCAAGTCTTGCGTGGGGGCGATGAGCAGTTCTTC
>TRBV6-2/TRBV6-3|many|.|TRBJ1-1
CASSSAGPPNTEAFF
TGTGCCAGCAGTTCTGCAGGCCCCCCGAACACTGAAGCTTTCTTT
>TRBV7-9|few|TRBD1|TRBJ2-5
CASSPGTAGKTQYF
TGTGCCAGCAGCCCTGGGACAGCCGGGAAGACCCAGTACTTC